This T cell receptor beta chain was identified in a study of cytomegalovirus exposure and HLA in healthy donors. Broader study findings: Cytomegalovirus association was assigned to under 200 TCR beta chains.

A remark on this clone: Its antigen is not known.

Everyone who donated was a healthy bone marrow donor. The V gene's germline CDR1 is SGHTA and CDR2 FQGNSA. The V end lost 1 base, the J end lost 6 bases, and 6 bases lay between the germline ends. The CDR3 loop spans 12 amino acids. The PCR used 60 Vbeta and 13 Jbeta primers. Some clones are missing from TCRdb's copy, which holds only in-frame ones; the method was immunoSEQ multiplex PCR. The sample shows approximately 130,000 clones, 60% to 85% of them seen only once. Material: PBMCs. V gene TRBV7-2 combines with J gene TRBJ1-1; D is unresolved. The clonotype originates from a woman aged 40 to 49 in good health and CMV-seropositive. CDR3 coding DNA: TGTGCCAGCAGCTTAGTTATAGCTGAAGCTTTCTTT. Protein sequence: CASSLVIAEAFF.